This TCR beta chain derives from a study of shared clonotypes between healthy human individuals. Study results and caveats: Among several donors, approximately 5% of naive CD4 clonotypes were found in common.

This CDR3 has 12 residues. V was clipped by 5 bases and J by 10 bases; unmatched bases: 5. The germline CDR1 and CDR2 sequences are LNHDA and SQIVND (reference sequence). Regarding this clone: Its specificity is not known.

CD45RA+ naive and CD45RA-negative memory subsets were separated from CD4+ cells. Genomic DNA of every subset was divided equally among multiple immunoSEQ plates. In the authors' workflow: ImmunoSEQ sequences covered only the junction and lacked quality scores; filtering therefore differed. Produced via immunoSEQ multiplex PCR; TCRdb's table is partial and in-frame only. Clonal size and the V and J genes are those of that table, whereas D and trimming came from the DNA. The sample shows around 330,000 clones, over 65% of them seen only once. J is TRBJ2-1 and V is TRBV19, with 7 nucleotides matching TRBD2. The origin of this receptor is a young man in good health. The sequencing input was memory CD4+ T cells sorted from blood. Subset indicated: CD45RA-negative fraction. DNA for the CDR3: TGTGCCAGTAGTCTAACTAGCGCCGAGCAGTTCTTC. The encoded protein is CASSLTSAEQFF.